Presented here are 15 T cell receptor beta chains from one specimen sequenced in a study of radiation and T cells in renal cell carcinoma. Repertoires were generated with immunoSEQ multiplex PCR, while TCRdb's copy carries only in-frame clones and drops some. The sample includes approximately 94,000 clones, 82% of them seen just once. Time point noted: baseline pretreatment blood. Treatment described: 15 Gy SBRT to primary tumor, nephrectomy 4 weeks later. The specimen was blood, collected from a patient whose treatment included radiotherapy and nephrectomy. The receptors shown here come from a man between 60 and 75 years old with renal cell carcinoma.

V and J are TRBV4-1 and TRBJ2-5; D is possibly TRBD2 (5 bases). The germline CDR1 and CDR2 sequences are MGHRA and YSYEKL. Deletions cut 1 base from V and 0 bases from J, with 15 bases between. The CDR3 runs 17 residues. DNA for the CDR3: TGCGCCAGCAGCCAAGGGGGAGCAGGCCGTTACCAAGAGACCCAGTACTTC. This gives the protein CASSQGGAGRYQETQYF.

The chain uses TRBV15 and TRBJ2-3; TRBD2 matches 9 bases. Germline assignment: CDR1 LNHNV and CDR2 YYDKDF (reference sequence). The V and J ends lost 1 base and 2 bases, in that order; junction bases with no gene match: 4. The CDR3 is 16 amino acids. The CDR3 DNA reads TGTGCCACCAGCAGAGCCCCGGGACTAGCCACAGATACGCAGTATTTT. Translating it yields CATSRAPGLATDTQYF.

The chain joins TRBV25-1 to TRBJ1-2; D gene ambiguous. Between the trimmed V and J ends, which lost 2 bases and 1 base, there was a span of 5 bases. Germline CDR1 and CDR2: MGHDK and SYGVNS. This CDR3 has 13 amino acids. CDR3 DNA: TGTGCCAGCAGTGAACACCTTAACTATGGCTACACCTTC. Translated, it gives CASSEHLNYGYTF.

This sequence joins TRBV5-1 and TRBJ2-1; 7 bases agree with TRBD2. Germline CDR1 SGHRS, CDR2 YFSETQ. The CDR3 has 15 amino acids. The J segment lost 5 bases and the V segment lost 1 base, leaving 6 bases of the junction unmatched. CDR3 nucleotides: TGCGCCAGCAGCTTGCAACTAGCGCCCAACAATGAGCAGTTCTTC. Encoded protein: CASSLQLAPNNEQFF.

The chain couples TRBV27 to TRBJ1-1; the D is unclear. V lost 5 bases, J lost 0 bases, and 13 bases lay in between. The CDR3 is 15 amino acids. Germline CDR1 MNHEY, CDR2 SMNVEV (reference sequence). In DNA form, the CDR3 reads TGTGCCAGCAGTCCATCTTTCGCCGTGAACACTGAAGCTTTCTTT. Translated, it gives CASSPSFAVNTEAFF.

The chain is built from TRBV14 and TRBJ2-2; D gene ambiguous. Trimming stripped 0 bases from V and 5 bases from J, with 7 bases between. CDR3 length equals 14 residues. CDR1 and CDR2 (germline): SGHDN, FVKESK. CDR3 loop: CASSQDIGTGELFF. DNA of the CDR3: TGTGCCAGCAGCCAAGATATAGGTACCGGGGAGCTGTTTTTT.

The rearrangement joins TRBV19 to TRBJ2-1, with 11 positions matching TRBD2. V shed 4 bases, J shed 4 bases, and the junction held 3 bases outside the gene matches. CDR3 length: 15 amino acids. Germline lookup yields CDR1 LNHDA and CDR2 SQIVND (reference sequence). This CDR3 reads CASSTGTSGYNEQFF. The CDR3 DNA reads as TGTGCCAGTAGTACAGGGACTAGCGGATACAATGAGCAGTTCTTC.

This chain joins TRBV4-2 and TRBJ2-3; D unresolved. The CDR3 length is 15 residues. CDR1 and CDR2 (germline): LGHNA, YNFKEQ. Trimming removed 1 base from V and 0 bases from J, with 8 bases in between. CDR3: CASSQVQASTDTQYF. CDR3 bases: TGTGCCAGCAGCCAAGTCCAGGCTAGCACAGATACGCAGTATTTT.

This clone occurred once. The rearrangement uses TRBV5-1 and TRBJ2-5; 11 positions match TRBD1. Per germline, CDR1 SGHRS and CDR2 YFSETQ. After removal of 6 bases from V and 4 bases from J, the junction contained 8 bases not matched to a gene. The CDR3 has 15 amino acids. Written as DNA, the CDR3 is TGCGCCAGCAACCTCCCCGGGACAGGGGGAGAGACCCAGTACTTC. Protein product: CASNLPGTGGETQYF.

The rearrangement joins TRBV27 to TRBJ2-1; 16 nucleotides line up with TRBD2. CDR1 and CDR2 from the germline V gene are MNHEY and SMNVEV (reference sequence). The ends lost 5 bases at V and 9 bases at J; junction bases unmatched: 4. There are 15 residues in the CDR3. This CDR3 reads CASSMGLAGGTEQFF. The CDR3 DNA reads TGTGCCAGCAGTATGGGACTAGCGGGAGGGACTGAGCAGTTCTTC.

V gene TRBV27 combines with J gene TRBJ2-7; TRBD2 matches 9 bases. From germline, CDR1 is MNHEY and CDR2 SMNVEV (reference sequence). Germline trimming cut 0 bases from V and 6 bases from J; bases unmatched to any gene: 18. The CDR3 contains 19 residues. CDR3 sequence: CASSLSPLLGREGLFEQYF. The CDR3 coding sequence is TGTGCCAGCAGTTTATCGCCCCTCTTGGGGCGGGAGGGCCTATTCGAGCAGTACTTC.

This clone was seen a few times. CDR3 nucleotides: TGTGCCAGCAGCCCCCTATCGCAGGCGAGTGAAAAACTGTTTTTT. Translated, it gives CASSPLSQASEKLFF. This sequence joins TRBV7-9 and TRBJ1-4; D unresolved. Germline loops: CDR1 SEHNR, CDR2 FQNEAQ (reference sequence). This CDR3 comprises 15 residues. Trimming removed 5 bases at V and 7 bases at J, with 17 bases between.

This clone is a singleton in its sample. V is TRBV5-1 and J is TRBJ1-3; no clear D. Looked up from germline, CDR1 is SGHRS and CDR2 is YFSETQ. CDR3 length: 14 amino acids. V lost 1 base and J 3 bases, leaving 8 bases between the germline ends. This CDR3 reads CASSLSAGGNTIYF. The CDR3 DNA follows: TGCGCCAGCAGCTTGAGTGCTGGTGGAAACACCATATATTTT. Based on the CDR3 plus reference TRBV5-1 and TRBJ1-3, the full variable domain is KAGVTQTPRYLIKTRGQQVTLSCSPISGHRSVSWYQQTPGQGLQFLFEYFSETQRNKGNFPGRFSGRQFSNSRSEMNVSTLELGDSALYLCASSLSAGGNTIYFGEGSWLTVV.

V is TRBV30 and J is TRBJ2-3; 13 bases fit TRBD2. Germline CDR1 reads GTSNPN; CDR2 reads SVGIG (reference sequence). The CDR3 has 15 amino acids. The V gene end was trimmed by 0 bases and the J gene end by 3 bases; junction bases not matched to a gene: 0. The CDR3 region is CAWSVLAGGTDTQYF. Here the CDR3 DNA reads TGTGCCTGGAGTGTACTAGCGGGAGGGACAGATACGCAGTATTTT.

V and J are TRBV5-6 and TRBJ2-7; D is uncertain. The V and J ends lost 0 bases and 1 base respectively, with 8 bases between them. The germline V gene has CDR1 SGHDT and CDR2 YYEEEE. CDR3 length: 14 amino acids. For the CDR3, the DNA is TGTGCCAGCAGCTTGGCGGGCTTATCCTACGAGCAGTACTTC. This codes for CASSLAGLSYEQYF.